A single sample gave rise to the 27 T cell receptor beta chains below, sequenced in a study of cytomegalovirus exposure and HLA in healthy donors. PCR amplification relied on 60 Vbeta primers (plus 13 Jbeta primers). Generated by immunoSEQ multiplex PCR, the TCRdb table keeps only in-frame clones and is missing some. The data show roughly 200,000 clones, about four fifths seen once. The sample taken for sequencing was PBMCs. The receptors here all came from a male donor in good health and CMV-seronegative.

The chain links TRBV19 to TRBJ2-7; D unclear. V was pared by 1 base and J by 0 bases, with 10 bases between. Germline V gives CDR1 LNHDA, CDR2 SQIVND (reference sequence). The length of the CDR3 is 15 residues. The CDR3 sequence is CASSIVWANSYEQYF. CDR3 DNA: TGTGCCAGTAGTATAGTTTGGGCGAACTCCTACGAGCAGTACTTC.

The chain recombines TRBV6-6 with TRBJ2-2, with a tentative D call TRBD2 (5 bases). Germline-derived CDR1 and CDR2 are MNHNY and SVGAGI (reference sequence). The CDR3 length is 15 residues. V lost 2 bases and J 6 bases, leaving 13 bases between the germline ends. The CDR3: CASSYLITGAGELFF. For the CDR3, the DNA is TGTGCCAGCAGTTACCTAATTACCGGGGCCGGGGAGCTGTTTTTT.

This clone turned up a few times. In DNA form, the CDR3 reads TGTGCCAGCAGCGTAGCTTCGGTGGAGGGGACCCAGTACTTC. As protein: CASSVASVEGTQYF. J is TRBJ2-5 and V is TRBV9, with a tentative D call TRBD2 (6 bases). V lost 0 bases and J lost 7, with 13 bases in between. Germline CDR1 SGDLS, CDR2 YYNGEE. The CDR3 consists of 14 residues. Using reference TRBV9 and TRBJ2-5 for the parts outside the CDR3, the full variable domain is DSGVTQTPKHLITATGQRVTLRCSPRSGDLSVYWYQQSLDQGLQFLIQYYNGEERAKGNILERFSAQQFPDLHSELNLSSLELGDSALYFCASSVASVEGTQYFGPGTRLLVL.

The chain uses TRBV4-2 and TRBJ2-4; 14 bases fit TRBD2. V lost 1 base to trimming and J lost 16 bases; unmatched junction nucleotides: 15. This CDR3 spans 17 amino acids. CDR1 and CDR2 (germline): LGHNA, YNFKEQ. The CDR3 DNA follows: TGTGCCAGCAGCCAAGGAGTGACTAGCGGGAGGGCCGGGGACGCTTACTTC. Translation: CASSQGVTSGRAGDAYF.

The table lists this clone with a few counts. The rearrangement links TRBV5-8 to TRBJ1-5, with TRBD1 identical over 12 bases. The CDR3 contains 15 residues. The trim removed 6 bases at V and 9 bases at J, leaving 10 bases unmatched. Germline V gives CDR1 SGHTS, CDR2 YDEGEE. The CDR3 spells CASTGTGGSRGPQHF. The CDR3 DNA is TGTGCCAGCACCGGGACAGGGGGCAGCCGAGGGCCCCAGCATTTT. The full variable domain, rest sourced from reference TRBV5-8 and TRBJ1-5, is EAGVTQSPTHLIKTRGQQATLRCSPISGHTSVYWYQQALGLGLQFLLWYDEGEERNRGNFPPRFSGRQFPNYSSELNVNALELEDSALYLCASTGTGGSRGPQHFGDGTRLSIL.

The J gene is TRBJ1-2, the V gene TRBV28, with TRBD1 identical over 10 bases. Losses at the gene ends were 5 bases for V and 0 bases for J; bases not matched to a gene: 6. The germline V gene has CDR1 MDHEN and CDR2 SYDVKM. The CDR3 covers 16 residues. The CDR3 nucleotides read TGTGCCAGCAGTATCATCGGACAGGGGGCTAACTATGGCTACACCTTC. Protein sequence: CASSIIGQGANYGYTF.

Only a few counts were recorded for this clone. The J gene is TRBJ1-4, the V gene TRBV12-5; no clear D. This CDR3 is built from 14 residues. Germline lookup yields CDR1 LGHNT and CDR2 FRNRAP. Trimming shortened V by 1 base and J by 3 bases, and 6 bases separated the two germline ends. The CDR3 coding sequence is TGTGCTAGTGGTTTGGGCCGGTCTAATGAAAAACTGTTTTTT. Translation: CASGLGRSNEKLFF.

This clone has just a few counts. The CDR3 here is CASSDKAGLGQPQHF. CDR3 sequence (DNA): TGTGCCAGCAGTGATAAAGCAGGGCTGGGCCAGCCCCAGCATTTT. This chain connects TRBV6-1 to TRBJ1-5, with TRBD1 as a possible D gene (5 bases). V gave up 3 bases and J gave up 7 bases, with 16 bases separating them. Per the germline V gene, CDR1 is MNHNS and CDR2 is SASEGT. This CDR3 has 15 amino acids.

The CDR3 DNA reads TGTGCCAGCAGTACTTACTCCGGGACAGGGGCCGAGCAGTACTTC. As protein: CASSTYSGTGAEQYF. This sequence joins TRBV28 and TRBJ2-7; the match to TRBD1 covers 10 bases. V lost 5 bases and J lost 6; bases outside the gene matches: 10. Germline V gene sequence: CDR1 MDHEN, CDR2 SYDVKM. The length of the CDR3 is 15 residues. The full variable domain, completed using reference TRBV28 and TRBJ2-7, is DVKVTQSSRYLVKRTGEKVFLECVQDMDHENMFWYRQDPGLGLRLIYFSYDVKMKEKGDIPEGYSVSREKKERFSLILESASTNQTSMYLCASSTYSGTGAEQYFGPGTRLTVT.

The CDR3 nucleotides read TGTGCCTGGAGTGTAGGAACCTTTAGAGGGCAGCCCCAGCATTTT. This sequence encodes CAWSVGTFRGQPQHF. The chain combines TRBV30 with TRBJ1-5; D is unclear. Trimming stripped 0 bases from V and 7 bases from J, with 16 bases between. CDR3 length equals 15 residues. Germline V lookup: CDR1 GTSNPN, CDR2 SVGIG (reference sequence).

The chain joins TRBV9 to TRBJ2-1; the match to TRBD2 covers 13 bases. The germline CDR1 and CDR2 sequences are SGDLS and YYNGEE. The J segment lost 1 base and the V segment lost 3 bases, leaving 7 bases of the junction unmatched. The CDR3 has 18 amino acids. For the CDR3, the DNA is TGTGCCAGCAGCGAGACTAGCGGGGGGTCCCTATCCTACAATGAGCAGTTCTTC. Its translation is CASSETSGGSLSYNEQFF.

The genes are TRBV10-3 and TRBJ1-2; tentatively, D is TRBD1 (6 bases). Germline V lookup: CDR1 ENHRY, CDR2 SYGVKD. V was shortened by 5 bases and J by 7 bases, with 8 bases between the two germline ends. CDR3 length: 11 amino acids. The CDR3, as DNA: TGTGCCATCAGTACAGGGCTTGGCTACACCTTC. Translated, it gives CAISTGLGYTF.

The rearrangement uses TRBV6-5 and TRBJ1-5, with D maybe TRBD1 (6 bases). The V gene's germline CDR1 is MNHEY and CDR2 SVGAGI. CDR3 length equals 13 residues. Trimming shortened V by 6 bases and J by 2 bases, and 8 bases separated the two germline ends. CDR3 DNA: TGTGCCAGCAGAAGACAGGGCAATCAGCCCCAGCATTTT. This sequence encodes CASRRQGNQPQHF.

This clone was seen only a few times. This chain joins TRBV28 and TRBJ2-7; 7 bases are shared with TRBD2. Germline values: CDR1 MDHEN, CDR2 SYDVKM. The length of the CDR3 is 14 residues. The J segment lost 4 bases and the V segment lost 5 bases, leaving 8 bases of the junction unmatched. CDR3 sequence reads: CASSEAGPLYEQYF. The CDR3 region has the DNA TGTGCCAGCAGTGAAGCGGGGCCTCTATACGAGCAGTACTTC. Supplemented by reference TRBV28 and TRBJ2-7, the full variable domain reads DVKVTQSSRYLVKRTGEKVFLECVQDMDHENMFWYRQDPGLGLRLIYFSYDVKMKEKGDIPEGYSVSREKKERFSLILESASTNQTSMYLCASSEAGPLYEQYFGPGTRLTVT.

The rearrangement links TRBV7-3 to TRBJ2-5; 7 nucleotides match TRBD2. Germline CDR1 is SGHTA and CDR2 is FQGTGA. The CDR3 has 15 amino acids. Losses at the gene ends were 0 bases for V and 5 bases for J; bases not matched to a gene: 6. Here the CDR3 DNA reads TGTGCCAGCAGCTTAACAGCGGGATCGGTGGAGACCCAGTACTTC. Its translation: CASSLTAGSVETQYF.

This clone was recorded a few times. Here the CDR3 reads CASTPDSRGNYNEQFF. The DNA of the CDR3 is TGCGCCAGCACTCCAGACAGCAGGGGCAACTACAATGAGCAGTTCTTC. The chain carries TRBV5-1 and TRBJ2-1, with a possible D match to TRBD1 (6 bases). This CDR3 has 16 amino acids. V shed 6 bases and J shed 3 bases, with 19 bases lying between them. Germline V lookup: CDR1 SGHRS, CDR2 YFSETQ.

The CDR3 loop reads CASRFSGGGNIQYF. In DNA, the CDR3 is TGTGCCAGCAGGTTCTCCGGCGGGGGAAACATTCAGTACTTC. This sequence joins TRBV28 and TRBJ2-4; TRBD2 aligns across 7 bases. Germline CDR1 and CDR2: MDHEN and SYDVKM. Unmatched junction bases numbered 8, after V lost 6 bases and J lost 6 bases. The CDR3 is 14 residues long.

There are a few counts of this clone. The gene calls are TRBV9 and TRBJ2-7; possible D gene TRBD2, 5 bases. This CDR3 has 13 residues. Deletions cut 0 bases from V and 7 bases from J, with 11 bases between. Germline CDR1 SGDLS, CDR2 YYNGEE. The CDR3 loop reads CASSVDIAREQYF. As DNA, the CDR3 is TGTGCCAGCAGCGTAGATATAGCGAGGGAGCAGTACTTC.

This clone was picked up a small number of times. The chain employs TRBV4-1 and TRBJ1-6; D is uncertain. Trimming took 0 bases from V and 8 from J, leaving 17 bases between them. Germline V gene lookup returns CDR1 MGHRA and CDR2 YSYEKL. This CDR3 contains 17 residues. CDR3 sequence (DNA): TGCGCCAGCAGCCAAGAATTGAGCGGGGTGTCGGATTCACCCCTCCACTTT. Its translation is CASSQELSGVSDSPLHF.

Of note for this clone: Germline is not matched at one junction end, which may reflect a read error. V gene TRBV7-9 combines with J gene TRBJ1-5; D possibly corresponds to TRBD1 (5 bases). The germline CDR1 and CDR2 sequences are SEHNR and FQNEAQ (reference sequence). This CDR3 has 15 amino acids. The CDR3 DNA is TGTTCCAGCAGCCCCCAGGGAGGGCCGAGTCAGCCCCAGCATTTT. This encodes CSSSPQGGPSQPQHF.

This chain uses TRBV28 with TRBJ1-1; D unclear. The germline CDR1 and CDR2 sequences are MDHEN and SYDVKM. V shed 8 bases and J shed 1 base, with 17 bases lying between them. There are 15 residues in the CDR3. CDR3 loop: CASVPPLTENTEAFF. The CDR3 DNA sequence: TGTGCCAGCGTTCCCCCCCTTACAGAGAACACTGAAGCTTTCTTT.

This sequence joins TRBV23-1 and TRBJ2-3; D possibly corresponds to TRBD2 (6 bases). TRBV23-1 qualifies as an ORF whose function is uncertain. The CDR3 sequence is 13 residues long. The V end lost 8 bases, the J end lost 3 bases, and 12 bases lay between the germline ends. Written as DNA, the CDR3 is TGCGCCAGCCCCCAACGGGGGACAGATACGCAGTATTTT. It codes for CASPQRGTDTQYF.

The gene calls are TRBV29-1 and TRBJ1-1; TRBD1 matches 8 bases. The CDR3 totals 14 residues. Germline V CDR1 and CDR2: SQVTM, ANQGSEA. Trimming cost V 7 bases and J 7 bases; bases outside gene matches: 14. The CDR3 DNA follows: TGCAGCGGGATTAGGACAGGGACTTTGGGTGAAGCTTTCTTT. The encoded protein is CSGIRTGTLGEAFF.

This CDR3 reads CASSSDRASFEAFF. DNA for the CDR3: TGTGCCAGCAGTTCGGACAGGGCCTCTTTTGAAGCTTTCTTT. The chain recombines TRBV28 with TRBJ1-1, with TRBD1 matching 8 bases. The CDR3 loop spans 14 amino acids. Germline CDR1 and CDR2: MDHEN and SYDVKM. The junction had 8 bases not matched to a gene; V was cut back by 4 bases and J by 7 bases. Full variable domain (outside the CDR3, taken from reference TRBV28 and TRBJ1-1): DVKVTQSSRYLVKRTGEKVFLECVQDMDHENMFWYRQDPGLGLRLIYFSYDVKMKEKGDIPEGYSVSREKKERFSLILESASTNQTSMYLCASSSDRASFEAFFGQGTRLTVV.

The rearrangement links TRBV9 to TRBJ2-7, with a possible D match to TRBD2 (7 bases). The CDR3 runs to 13 residues. Germline lookup yields CDR1 SGDLS and CDR2 YYNGEE. The V gene lost 0 bases and the J gene lost 10 bases, with 14 bases spanning the gap. CDR3 bases: TGTGCCAGCAGCGTAGTCCCAGGGGAGGGTCAGTACTTC. Translating it yields CASSVVPGEGQYF.

This chain uses TRBV7-2 with TRBJ2-1, with a possible D match to TRBD2 (7 bases). The CDR3 consists of 15 residues. Germline V gives CDR1 SGHTA, CDR2 FQGNSA. The V end was cut by 7 bases, the J end by 4 bases, with 17 bases between. The CDR3 region is CASTKGGRPYNEQFF. The CDR3 DNA is TGTGCCAGCACCAAGGGGGGGAGGCCATACAATGAGCAGTTCTTC.

This chain uses TRBV5-1 with TRBJ2-1, with 9 bases fitting TRBD2. Germline assignment: CDR1 SGHRS and CDR2 YFSETQ. The CDR3 runs to 15 residues. The V gene end was trimmed by 5 bases and the J gene end by 8 bases; junction bases not matched to a gene: 11. As DNA, the CDR3 is TGCGCCAGCAGGACCTCTGGCGGGGGGGCCGATGAGCAGTTCTTC. It codes for CASRTSGGGADEQFF.